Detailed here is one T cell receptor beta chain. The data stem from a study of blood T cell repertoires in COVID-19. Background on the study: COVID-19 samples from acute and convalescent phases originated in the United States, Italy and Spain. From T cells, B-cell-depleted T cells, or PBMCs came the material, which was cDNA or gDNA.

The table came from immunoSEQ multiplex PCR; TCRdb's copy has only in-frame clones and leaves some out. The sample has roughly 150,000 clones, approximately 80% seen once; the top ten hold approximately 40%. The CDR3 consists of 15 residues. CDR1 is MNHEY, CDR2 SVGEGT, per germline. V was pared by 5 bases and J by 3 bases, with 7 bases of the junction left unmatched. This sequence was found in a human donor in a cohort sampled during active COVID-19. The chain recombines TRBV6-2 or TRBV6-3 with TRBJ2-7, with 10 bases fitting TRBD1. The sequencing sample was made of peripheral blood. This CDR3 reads CASSNRQGAIYEQYF. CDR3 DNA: TGTGCCAGCAGTAACCGACAGGGGGCTATCTACGAGCAGTACTTC.